This section outlines one T cell receptor (beta chain) sequence together with its context. The data stem from a study of blood T cell repertoires in COVID-19. In the study overall: COVID-19 samples, acute and convalescent, were from the United States, Italy and Spain.

V lost 3 bases and J lost 1; bases outside the gene matches: 4. Germline values: CDR1 SGDLS, CDR2 YYNGEE. This CDR3 comprises 16 residues. Under the authors' procedure: Estimation of nucleated cell counts relied on the amplification of reference gene primers. Data came from immunoSEQ multiplex PCR; TCRdb stores just in-frame clones and leaves some out. The DNA gave D and trimming, while V, J and clone size come from that table. The sample shows 80,000 to 95,000 clones, 87% of them seen only once. This TCR came from a human donor in a cohort sampled during active COVID-19. The sequenced material came from peripheral blood. The rearrangement links TRBV9 to TRBJ2-2, with 9 bases lining up with TRBD1. The CDR3 DNA reads as TGTGCCAGCAGCGAGGGGACAGGGATGAACACCGGGGAGCTGTTTTTT. Amino acids: CASSEGTGMNTGELFF.